The present T cell receptor (beta chain) was sequenced within a study of T cell responses to AZD1222 COVID-19 vaccine. Study-level findings and limits: Elevations in Spike-specific TCR breadth and depth followed administration of two AZD1222 doses. Nearly half of spike-specific TCRs reportedly target variant regions that are unmutated in the B.1.351 and B.1.1.7 variants.

Libraries were prepared by immunoSEQ multiplex PCR; TCRdb keeps only in-frame clonotypes and omits some of them. This sample yields fewer than 150,000 clones, of which approximately 84% are seen a single time; roughly 4.3% belongs to the top ten. This clone was seen more than once but under ten times. Its specificity is not known. Germline-derived CDR1 and CDR2 are LGHDT and YNNKEL (reference sequence). The ends were cut back, 1 base at V and 6 bases at J, with 10 bases in the middle. CDR3 length: 14 amino acids. The source is an adult in good health. The V call is TRBV3-1 (or the pseudogene TRBV3-2), the J call TRBJ2-1; no firm D call. The source was peripheral blood, collected on day 0 of AZD1222 vaccination. The CDR3 coding sequence is TGTGCCAGCAGCCAAGCCGGGCAGGTCAATGAGCAGTTCTTC. It codes for CASSQAGQVNEQFF.